Many counts were recorded for the clone carrying this T cell receptor beta chain. Its antigen is as yet unknown. The record originates from a study of spatial heterogeneity in lung cancer. Study details: Averaged across combinations, each unique TCR and UMI pairing appeared more than ten times in raw reads, which were uncorrected.

CDR3 length: 14 amino acids. Germline V lookup: CDR1 SGHAT, CDR2 FQNNGV. V lost 5 bases, J lost 2 bases, and 12 bases lay in between. Every TCR cDNA molecule bore its own unique molecular identifier. TCRdb re-derived calls from the 5' RACE reads in MiXCR, one entry per CDR3 protein. The sample has 11,000 to 15,000 distinct CDR3 sequences; about 4.8% are singletons. Findings of the study overall: Tumors with more nonsynonymous mutations had more expanded intratumoral alpha and beta TCRs.

Noted time point: sample taken at primary tumor resection. The sequence was collected from a female donor with early-stage non-small cell lung cancer. The rearrangement links TRBV11-2 to TRBJ1-1; no clear D gene. The source was lung tumor tissue, collected at surgery. The CDR3 loop is CASSTGPGNTEAFF. CDR3 in DNA: TGTGCCAGCAGCACCGGCCCAGGTAACACTGAAGCTTTCTTT.